What follows are 27 T cell receptor beta chains derived from one specimen sequenced in a study of blood T cell repertoires in COVID-19. TCRdb's table, derived via immunoSEQ multiplex PCR, lists solely in-frame clones and lacks some. The table lists roughly 80,000 clones, 82% of them singletons. The sequenced material came from peripheral blood. These receptors came from a human donor in a cohort sampled during active COVID-19.

The chain is built from TRBV23-1 and TRBJ2-1; 9 nucleotides agree with TRBD1. TRBV23-1 is assigned to the ORF class and has an uncertain function. The ends lost 7 bases at V and 1 base at J; junction bases unmatched: 14. This CDR3 is built from 18 residues. The CDR3 coding sequence is TGCGCCAGCAAGATCCAAACAGGGGGCAGGTTATCCTACAATGAGCAGTTCTTC. Translated: CASKIQTGGRLSYNEQFF.

This chain connects TRBV9 to TRBJ2-3; D not certain. The germline gives CDR1 SGDLS, CDR2 YYNGEE. V gave up 3 bases and J gave up 4 bases, with 3 bases separating them. This CDR3 has 11 residues. The chain's CDR3 is CASSGADTQYF. The DNA for the CDR3 is TGTGCCAGCAGCGGAGCAGATACGCAGTATTTT.

The genes are TRBV4-1 and TRBJ1-6; no clear D. The CDR3 consists of 17 residues. V was trimmed by 4 bases and J by 0 bases, leaving 13 bases between them. Germline values: CDR1 MGHRA, CDR2 YSYEKL. CDR3 sequence: CASSLRWESSYNSPLHF. CDR3 DNA sequence: TGCGCCAGCAGCCTCCGGTGGGAGAGCTCCTATAATTCACCCCTCCACTTT.

This clone was seen only once. V is TRBV4-2 and J is TRBJ2-7; tentatively, D is TRBD2 (5 bases). Trimming pared 2 bases from V and 1 base from J, leaving 9 bases between. The CDR3 runs to 14 residues. The germline V gene encodes CDR1 LGHNA and CDR2 YNFKEQ. In DNA form, the CDR3 reads TGTGCCAGCAGCCAATTTACTAGGTCCTACGAGCAGTACTTC. Encoded protein: CASSQFTRSYEQYF.

The V and J genes are TRBV11-3 and TRBJ2-5; D not certain. The germline V and J ends were trimmed by 3 bases and 7 bases, with 12 bases remaining between them. The CDR3 has 13 amino acids. Germline lookup yields CDR1 SGHNT and CDR2 YENEEA. In DNA form, the CDR3 reads TGTGCCAGCAGCTTTTTGAGCGACGGGACCCAGTACTTC. It yields the protein CASSFLSDGTQYF.

As concerns this clone: Other DNA sequences from this sample encode an identical CDR3 as well. V and J are TRBV4-2 and TRBJ2-5, with D tentatively TRBD2 (5 bases). The germline V gene has CDR1 LGHNA and CDR2 YNFKEQ. The V end lost 0 bases, the J end lost 5 bases, and 10 bases lay between the germline ends. This CDR3 is 14 amino acids long. The CDR3 DNA reads TGTGCCAGCAGCCAAGATTTCCGAGGGGAGACCCAGTACTTC. Translation: CASSQDFRGETQYF.

The CDR3 sequence: CASSLAEGIGGYTF. The CDR3 DNA reads as TGTGCCAGCAGCTTAGCTGAGGGAATAGGTGGCTACACCTTC. The rearrangement joins TRBV7-8 to TRBJ1-2; D unresolved. Germline CDR1 and CDR2: SGHVS and FQNEAQ. V shed 0 bases and J shed 7 bases, with 12 bases lying between them. CDR3 size: 14 residues. The entire variable domain, with the rest obtained from reference TRBV7-8 and TRBJ1-2, is as follows: GAGVSQSPRYKVAKRGQDVALRCDPISGHVSLFWYQQALGQGPEFLTYFQNEAQLDKSGLPSDRFFAERPEGSVSTLKIQRTQQEDSAVYLCASSLAEGIGGYTFGSGTRLTVV.

V is TRBV13 and J is TRBJ2-1; the match to TRBD2 covers 7 bases. The CDR3 contains 13 residues. The J segment lost 0 bases and the V segment lost 11 bases, leaving 4 bases of the junction unmatched. The germline CDR1 and CDR2 sequences are PRHDT and FYEKMQ (reference sequence). The chain's CDR3 is CACRDYSYNEQFF. CDR3 DNA: TGTGCCTGCCGGGACTACTCCTACAATGAGCAGTTCTTC.

The genes are TRBV9 and TRBJ2-7; the D is unclear. This CDR3 has 17 amino acids. The germline CDR1 and CDR2 sequences are SGDLS and YYNGEE. The germline V and J ends were trimmed by 2 bases and 2 bases, with 20 bases remaining between them. The CDR3 loop reads CASSVSLRKSRPYEQYF. CDR3 bases: TGTGCCAGCAGCGTGAGCCTTAGGAAGTCTAGACCCTACGAGCAGTACTTC. The full variable domain, its missing parts supplied by reference TRBV9 and TRBJ2-7, is DSGVTQTPKHLITATGQRVTLRCSPRSGDLSVYWYQQSLDQGLQFLIQYYNGEERAKGNILERFSAQQFPDLHSELNLSSLELGDSALYFCASSVSLRKSRPYEQYFGPGTRLTVT.

This chain uses TRBV28 with TRBJ2-5; 7 bases agree with TRBD1. V shed 6 bases and J 1 base; nucleotides not matched to a gene: 5. The germline V gene encodes CDR1 MDHEN and CDR2 SYDVKM. CDR3 length equals 14 residues. This CDR3 is CASRNDRVQETQYF. The CDR3, as DNA: TGTGCCAGCAGAAACGACAGGGTCCAAGAGACCCAGTACTTC.

This chain joins TRBV4-2 and TRBJ1-4, with 12 nucleotides matching TRBD1. The CDR3 extends over 18 amino acids. The ends lost 0 bases at V and 7 bases at J; junction bases unmatched: 9. Germline CDR1 reads LGHNA; CDR2 reads YNFKEQ. CDR3 sequence reads: CASSQEPPGQGAGEKLFF. The CDR3 region has the DNA TGTGCCAGCAGCCAAGAGCCTCCGGGACAGGGGGCGGGTGAAAAACTGTTTTTT.

The CDR3 DNA sequence: TGTGCCAGCAGTTTTACCGGGACAGGGGCCAATGAGCAGTTCTTC. Translation: CASSFTGTGANEQFF. The V gene is TRBV28, the J gene TRBJ2-1; TRBD1 agrees at 10 bases. V was pared by 3 bases and J by 6 bases, with 5 bases of the junction left unmatched. CDR1 is MDHEN, CDR2 SYDVKM, per germline. This CDR3 spans 15 amino acids.

This clone was detected once. The chain carries TRBV28 and TRBJ2-5; unclear D gene. CDR1 and CDR2 (germline): MDHEN, SYDVKM. V was pared by 5 bases and J by 7 bases, with 11 bases between. The CDR3 consists of 12 residues. The CDR3 bases are TGTGCCAGCAGTCCCCCATCTAGGACCCAGTACTTC. Residues: CASSPPSRTQYF. The full variable domain, rest sourced from reference TRBV28 and TRBJ2-5, is DVKVTQSSRYLVKRTGEKVFLECVQDMDHENMFWYRQDPGLGLRLIYFSYDVKMKEKGDIPEGYSVSREKKERFSLILESASTNQTSMYLCASSPPSRTQYFGPGTRLLVL.

This clone was counted once. This chain links TRBV5-1 with TRBJ2-1; 10 nucleotides agree with TRBD2. This CDR3 comprises 18 residues. Germline V gives CDR1 SGHRS, CDR2 YFSETQ. The ends lost 3 bases at V and 10 bases at J; junction bases unmatched: 19. CDR3 nucleotide sequence: TGCGCCAGCAGCTGGCCGGGATCAGCGGGGGGGCCTCTTCGGGAGCAGTTCTTC. It encodes CASSWPGSAGGPLREQFF. The full variable domain, in which reference TRBV5-1 and TRBJ2-1 provide the parts outside the CDR3, is KAGVTQTPRYLIKTRGQQVTLSCSPISGHRSVSWYQQTPGQGLQFLFEYFSETQRNKGNFPGRFSGRQFSNSRSEMNVSTLELGDSALYLCASSWPGSAGGPLREQFFGPGTRLTVL.

This sequence joins TRBV2 and TRBJ2-3; TRBD2 agrees at 8 bases. V was clipped by 2 bases and J by 4 bases; unmatched bases: 14. CDR1 and CDR2 (germline): SNHLY, FYNNEI. The CDR3 runs 18 residues. The CDR3 loop is CASSEPRLLAGGADTQYF. Here the CDR3 DNA reads TGTGCCAGCAGTGAACCGCGGCTACTAGCCGGGGGGGCAGATACGCAGTATTTT.

The V call is TRBV24-1, the J call TRBJ2-3; a weak D match, TRBD1 (5 bases). The CDR3 has 19 amino acids. From germline, CDR1 is KGHDR and CDR2 SFDVKD. Trimming stripped 3 bases from V and 1 base from J, with 22 bases between. The CDR3 DNA is TGTGCCACCAGTGATCGCAGCAAAGGGGTGCGCCCCGGCACAGATACGCAGTATTTT. Its protein product is CATSDRSKGVRPGTDTQYF.

This rearrangement joins TRBV6-2 or TRBV6-3 to TRBJ1-1; TRBD1 matches 7 bases. The CDR3 runs to 14 residues. Germline V CDR1 and CDR2: MNHEY, SVGEGT. With V trimmed by 2 bases and J by 4 bases, 4 bases remained unmatched. CDR3 loop: CASSYHRGSTEAFF. As DNA, the CDR3 is TGTGCCAGCAGTTACCACAGGGGTAGCACTGAAGCTTTCTTT.

V usage is TRBV11-2 and J usage is TRBJ2-2, with TRBD1 as a possible D gene (5 bases). Germline V gene data show CDR1 as SGHAT and CDR2 as FQNNGV. Trimming left V 1 base short and J 4 bases short, with 10 bases between. The CDR3 totals 15 residues. The DNA for the CDR3 is TGTGCCAGCAGCTTAGGACAGATCCTCACCGGGGAGCTGTTTTTT. Protein sequence: CASSLGQILTGELFF.

This sequence joins TRBV2 and TRBJ2-7; 9 bases line up with TRBD1. The CDR3 has 13 amino acids. Losses at the gene ends were 7 bases for V and 4 bases for J; bases not matched to a gene: 5. The germline gives CDR1 SNHLY, CDR2 FYNNEI. The CDR3 region is CASKGTGWYEQYF. The CDR3 DNA follows: TGTGCCAGCAAGGGGACAGGGTGGTACGAGCAGTACTTC.

This rearrangement joins TRBV27 to TRBJ2-7, with no clear D. Trimming removed 4 bases at V and 6 bases at J, with 10 bases between. The germline gives CDR1 MNHEY, CDR2 SMNVEV (reference sequence). This CDR3 spans 12 amino acids. The CDR3 sequence: CASSSLTGEQYF. The CDR3 region has the DNA TGTGCCAGCAGTTCCCTCACCGGCGAGCAGTACTTC.

The chain carries TRBV5-1 and TRBJ2-3; TRBD2 matches 12 bases. V was pared by 4 bases and J by 2 bases, with 5 bases of the junction left unmatched. Germline CDR1 reads SGHRS; CDR2 reads YFSETQ. This CDR3 spans 16 amino acids. CDR3 loop: CASSASSGGATDTQYF. The CDR3 DNA reads TGCGCCAGCAGCGCATCTAGCGGGGGGGCCACAGATACGCAGTATTTT.

This chain links TRBV27 with TRBJ1-1; a possible D gene is TRBD1 (5 bases). Germline values: CDR1 MNHEY, CDR2 SMNVEV (reference sequence). CDR3 length equals 16 residues. The V end lost 3 bases, the J end lost 0 bases, and 14 bases lay between the germline ends. The CDR3 loop is CASSLDLGGLNTEAFF. The CDR3 DNA sequence: TGTGCCAGCAGTTTGGATCTGGGGGGATTGAACACTGAAGCTTTCTTT.

This clone was observed a handful of times. This chain uses TRBV10-1 with TRBJ2-7, with 8 bases matching TRBD1. Germline trimming cut 4 bases from V and 6 bases from J; bases unmatched to any gene: 2. The CDR3 is 12 amino acids. Germline loops: CDR1 WNHNN, CDR2 SYGVQD (reference sequence). DNA for the CDR3: TGCGCCAGCAGTGGGGACAGGCTCGAGCAGTACTTC. Residues: CASSGDRLEQYF.

The chain uses TRBV24-1 and TRBJ1-2, with 11 bases matching TRBD1. Germline-derived CDR1 and CDR2 are KGHDR and SFDVKD. The CDR3 totals 16 residues. With V trimmed by 4 bases and J by 5 bases, 8 bases remained unmatched. DNA of the CDR3: TGTGCCACCAGTGACGAAACCGGGACAGGGGGTTATGGCTACACCTTC. Encoded protein: CATSDETGTGGYGYTF.

The table lists this clone with a few counts. The V gene is TRBV24-1, the J gene TRBJ2-3, with 7 bases aligning to TRBD2. The CDR3 spans 15 residues. Unmatched junction bases numbered 4, after V lost 0 bases and J lost 5 bases. The V gene's germline CDR1 is KGHDR and CDR2 SFDVKD. The CDR3 nucleotides are TGTGCCACCAGTGATTTGCGCCCGGGGGGAGATACGCAGTATTTT. Its translation: CATSDLRPGGDTQYF.

This chain connects TRBV18 to TRBJ1-6; D remains unclear. V was clipped by 5 bases and J by 0 bases, with 5 bases between them. Germline-derived CDR1 and CDR2 are KGHSH and LQKENI. The CDR3 has 14 residues. The CDR3 DNA reads TGTGCCAGCTCAAGCCGCTCCTATAATTCACCCCTCCACTTT. It translates to CASSSRSYNSPLHF.

The chain recombines TRBV4-2 with TRBJ2-7, with a tentative D call TRBD2 (5 bases). Trimming removed 0 bases at V and 7 bases at J, with 10 bases between. The CDR3 has 13 amino acids. In germline, CDR1 is LGHNA, CDR2 YNFKEQ. CDR3 nucleotides: TGTGCCAGCAGCCAAGATCCCCGGGGTGAGCAGTACTTC. It is translated as CASSQDPRGEQYF.